Listed here are 29 T cell receptor beta chains from one sample, sequenced in a study of blood T cell repertoires in COVID-19. Clones were sequenced by immunoSEQ multiplex PCR, and TCRdb holds only the in-frame ones, with some missing. Here the sample spans 350,000 or so clones, 88% being singletons. The sequencing sample was made of PBMCs or T cells enriched from blood (not recorded which). The receptors here all came from a woman in her thirties who had been exposed to COVID-19.

The rearrangement joins TRBV27 to TRBJ2-1; tentative D call: TRBD1 (6 bases). CDR1 and CDR2 (germline): MNHEY, SMNVEV (reference sequence). This CDR3 contains 12 residues. V was cut by 5 bases and J by 9 bases, with 11 bases left in between. CDR3 bases: TGTGCCAGCAGTCCAAGAGGGGGTGAGCAGTTCTTC. Translation: CASSPRGGEQFF.

The chain couples TRBV6-5 to TRBJ1-2; D is perhaps TRBD1 (6 bases). Germline CDR1 MNHEY, CDR2 SVGAGI. V was cut by 2 bases and J by 4 bases, with 14 bases left in between. The CDR3 is 15 amino acids. CDR3 protein: CASSYTHRDAYGYTF. CDR3 in DNA: TGTGCCAGCAGTTACACCCACAGGGATGCCTATGGCTACACCTTC.

The chain combines TRBV19 with TRBJ2-1; D unclear. This CDR3 is built from 12 residues. V was shortened by 6 bases and J by 9 bases, with 12 bases between the two germline ends. Germline lookup yields CDR1 LNHDA and CDR2 SQIVND (reference sequence). The CDR3 sequence: CASSPVRSEQFF. The CDR3 nucleotides are TGTGCCAGTAGCCCCGTGCGGAGTGAGCAGTTCTTC.

The gene calls are TRBV6-4 and TRBJ1-6, with D perhaps TRBD1 (5 bases). The germline V and J ends were trimmed by 3 bases and 7 bases, with 13 bases remaining between them. The CDR3 consists of 15 residues. In germline, CDR1 is MRHNA, CDR2 SNTAGT. The CDR3 protein is CASSENRDFNSPLHF. The CDR3 coding sequence is TGTGCCAGCAGTGAAAACCGGGACTTCAATTCACCCCTCCACTTT.

The gene calls are TRBV7-9 and TRBJ1-6; the D is unclear. The V end lost 3 bases, the J end lost 0 bases, and 9 bases lay between the germline ends. The CDR3 loop spans 16 amino acids. Germline V gene lookup returns CDR1 SEHNR and CDR2 FQNEAQ (reference sequence). Here the CDR3 reads CASSLVESSYNSPLHF. CDR3 in DNA: TGTGCCAGCAGCTTGGTAGAGAGCTCCTATAATTCACCCCTCCACTTT.

The J gene is TRBJ2-7, the V gene TRBV25-1, with TRBD1 matching 8 bases. The CDR3 contains 17 residues. V lost 6 bases, J lost 3 bases, and 16 bases stayed unmatched. Germline CDR1 reads MGHDK; CDR2 reads SYGVNS. CDR3 region: CASSGTGKTPVGYEQYF. CDR3 sequence (DNA): TGTGCCAGCAGCGGGACAGGCAAAACGCCGGTGGGCTACGAGCAGTACTTC.

The CDR3 protein is CASSRTGGSGNTIYF. CDR3 nucleotide sequence: TGTGCCAGCTCGAGGACGGGGGGCTCTGGAAACACCATATATTTT. The genes are TRBV6-5 and TRBJ1-3, with a tentative D call TRBD1 (5 bases). This CDR3 contains 15 residues. V was shortened by 8 bases and J by 0 bases, with 14 bases between the two germline ends. Germline values: CDR1 MNHEY, CDR2 SVGAGI.

This rearrangement joins TRBV18 to TRBJ1-1, with D possibly matching TRBD1 (6 bases). Germline V lookup: CDR1 KGHSH, CDR2 LQKENI. The CDR3 sequence is 15 residues long. Trimming pared 2 bases from V and 7 bases from J, leaving 17 bases between. The CDR3 sequence is CASSPVITGTNEAFF. The CDR3 DNA is TGTGCCAGCTCACCAGTTATCACAGGGACGAATGAAGCTTTCTTT.

The J gene is TRBJ2-7, the V gene TRBV4-1, with D possibly matching TRBD2 (5 bases). Trimming pared 4 bases from V and 0 bases from J, leaving 13 bases between. In germline, CDR1 is MGHRA, CDR2 YSYEKL. The CDR3 is 15 residues long. The CDR3 sequence: CASSLSRESSYEQYF. DNA for the CDR3: TGCGCCAGCAGCCTTTCTAGGGAGTCCTCCTACGAGCAGTACTTC.

The chain joins TRBV11-2 to TRBJ2-7; D remains unclear. This CDR3 has 12 amino acids. CDR1 and CDR2 from the germline V gene are SGHAT and FQNNGV. Trimming took 5 bases from V and 4 from J, leaving 9 bases between them. The CDR3 sequence is CASSLTSYEQYF. Written as DNA, the CDR3 is TGTGCCAGCAGCCTTACGAGTTACGAGCAGTACTTC.

This clone turned up a few times. This chain connects TRBV6-4 to TRBJ2-5, with 8 bases aligning to TRBD2. CDR1 is MRHNA, CDR2 SNTAGT, per germline. CDR3 length equals 14 residues. Trimming took 9 bases from V and 5 from J; bases not matched to a gene: 11. The CDR3: CASSPGTSSETQYF. CDR3 in DNA: TGTGCCAGTAGTCCCGGGACTAGTTCGGAGACCCAGTACTTC.

The V and J genes are TRBV12-1 and TRBJ1-5; TRBD1 reflects the table's D call only, with no check against the DNA. TRBV12-1 is described as a pseudogene. The CDR3 is made up of 16 amino acids. For the CDR3, the DNA is TGTGCCAGCAGTTCTCCTTGGGACAGAAAAAATCAGCCCCAGCATTTT. Amino acids: CASSSPWDRKNQPQHF.

The chain recombines TRBV7-8 with TRBJ2-7; D is uncertain. The CDR3 has 14 amino acids. Germline V lookup: CDR1 SGHVS, CDR2 FQNEAQ. V dropped 3 bases and J dropped 0 bases, with 9 bases sitting between them. CDR3 coding DNA: TGTGCCAGCAGCTTTTCAGAAAACTCCTACGAGCAGTACTTC. It is translated as CASSFSENSYEQYF.

The V call is TRBV29-1, the J call TRBJ1-2; D unresolved. Trimming shortened V by 7 bases and J by 0 bases, and 9 bases separated the two germline ends. The CDR3 consists of 12 residues. Germline V gene lookup returns CDR1 SQVTM and CDR2 ANQGSEA. This CDR3 is CSAEGANYGYTF. For the CDR3, the DNA is TGCAGCGCCGAGGGTGCTAACTATGGCTACACCTTC.

V and J are TRBV19 and TRBJ1-1; 8 nucleotides agree with TRBD1. Trimming cost V 3 bases and J 4 bases; bases outside gene matches: 7. Germline CDR1 reads LNHDA; CDR2 reads SQIVND (reference sequence). The CDR3 consists of 15 residues. This CDR3 reads CASSMARGLGTEAFF. In DNA form, the CDR3 reads TGTGCCAGTAGTATGGCCAGGGGGCTGGGCACTGAAGCTTTCTTT.

The chain has TRBV12-3 or TRBV12-4 and TRBJ2-1, with unresolved D. This CDR3 comprises 11 residues. The V end was cut by 6 bases, the J end by 2 bases, with 2 bases between. The CDR3 protein is CASSAYNEQFF. The CDR3 region has the DNA TGTGCCAGCAGCGCCTACAATGAGCAGTTCTTC.

In this sample, this clone turned up once. The chain couples TRBV28 to TRBJ1-3, with D hard to call. V was trimmed by 2 bases and J by 0 bases, leaving 14 bases between them. The CDR3 length is 17 residues. Germline V CDR1 and CDR2: MDHEN, SYDVKM. The CDR3 region is CASSLGSGGSSGNTIYF. CDR3 sequence (DNA): TGTGCCAGCAGTTTAGGCTCCGGCGGGAGCTCTGGAAACACCATATATTTT.

V usage is TRBV10-2 and J usage is TRBJ2-2; a possible D gene is TRBD1 (6 bases). The germline gives CDR1 WSHSY, CDR2 SAAADI. The V end was cut by 7 bases, the J end by 0 bases, with 12 bases between. This CDR3 comprises 15 residues. The CDR3 here is CASKAGTTNTGELFF. CDR3 sequence (DNA): TGCGCCAGCAAGGCCGGGACAACGAACACCGGGGAGCTGTTTTTT.

This chain uses TRBV5-8 with TRBJ2-7; 7 bases line up with TRBD2. V shed 1 base and J 3 bases; nucleotides not matched to a gene: 7. Germline loops: CDR1 SGHTS, CDR2 YDEGEE. The CDR3 is 15 residues long. The CDR3 region is CASSLLSGTRYEQYF. The CDR3, as DNA: TGTGCCAGCAGCTTGTTAAGCGGGACCCGCTACGAGCAGTACTTC.

V usage is TRBV12-5 and J usage is TRBJ1-6; no reliable D call. The CDR3 consists of 13 residues. The germline CDR1 and CDR2 sequences are LGHNT and FRNRAP. V was shortened by 7 bases and J by 7 bases, with 11 bases between the two germline ends. CDR3 DNA sequence: TGTGCTAGTGCTTCTGGCAGGAATTCACCCCTCCACTTT. Residues: CASASGRNSPLHF.

This chain links TRBV18 with TRBJ2-6; no firm D call. Trimming left V 1 base short and J 0 bases short, with 10 bases between. This CDR3 comprises 17 residues. Germline assignment: CDR1 KGHSH and CDR2 LQKENI. The CDR3 bases are TGTGCCAGCTCACCACTTGGCCACCCCTCTGGGGCCAACGTCCTGACTTTC. This codes for CASSPLGHPSGANVLTF.

The chain joins TRBV3-1 (or the pseudogene TRBV3-2) to TRBJ2-1; 9 nucleotides align to TRBD2. V gave up 0 bases and J gave up 8 bases; unmatched junction bases: 14. This CDR3 region has 18 residues. In germline, CDR1 is LGHDT, CDR2 YNNKEL (reference sequence). For the CDR3, the DNA is TGTGCCAGCAGCCAAGATCCCCGGGCCCTAGCGGGACGGTATGAGCAGTTCTTC. As protein: CASSQDPRALAGRYEQFF.

The genes are TRBV5-6 and TRBJ2-7; 11 bases are shared with TRBD2. V lost 4 bases and J lost 0; bases outside the gene matches: 3. Per the germline V gene, CDR1 is SGHDT and CDR2 is YYEEEE. CDR3 length equals 15 residues. CDR3 coding DNA: TGTGCCAGCAGCCGAGGACTAGCGGGCTCCTACGAGCAGTACTTC. This sequence encodes CASSRGLAGSYEQYF.

The chain's CDR3 is CASSTSSTGMGETQYF. As DNA, the CDR3 is TGTGCCAGCTCAACCTCGTCTACAGGGATGGGGGAGACCCAGTACTTC. The genes are TRBV18 and TRBJ2-5; D perhaps matches TRBD1 (6 bases). Germline V gene sequence: CDR1 KGHSH, CDR2 LQKENI. CDR3 length: 16 amino acids. V was pared by 5 bases and J by 5 bases, with 21 bases between.

The rearrangement joins TRBV18 to TRBJ2-1; 10 positions agree with TRBD2. Per the germline V gene, CDR1 is KGHSH and CDR2 is LQKENI. The V segment lost 3 bases and the J segment 10 bases; nucleotides outside the gene matches: 6. The CDR3 covers 14 residues. The CDR3 is CASSPGTSAIEQFF. CDR3 coding DNA: TGTGCCAGCTCACCCGGGACTAGCGCAATCGAGCAGTTCTTC.

This clone was counted a few times. The chain has TRBV3-1 (or the pseudogene TRBV3-2) and TRBJ2-3; the D is unclear. The CDR3 totals 12 residues. V lost 1 base to trimming and J lost 5 bases, with 4 bases between them. Germline CDR1 LGHDT, CDR2 YNNKEL (reference sequence). The CDR3 loop reads CASSQVRDTQYF. DNA of the CDR3: TGTGCCAGCAGCCAAGTTCGAGATACGCAGTATTTT.

CDR3 protein: CSASSPPVAQYF. In nucleotides, the CDR3 is TGCAGTGCTAGTTCGCCGCCGGTGGCCCAGTACTTC. V gene TRBV20-1 combines with J gene TRBJ2-5; the D is unclear. CDR1 DFQATT and CDR2 SNEGSKA come from the germline V gene (reference sequence). Trimming left V 3 bases short and J 9 bases short, with 14 bases between. The CDR3 is 12 amino acids.

This chain connects TRBV11-3 to TRBJ1-4; a possible D gene is TRBD1 (5 bases). This CDR3 comprises 16 residues. V lost 0 bases, J lost 7 bases, and 15 bases lay in between. From germline, CDR1 is SGHNT and CDR2 YENEEA. Here the CDR3 DNA reads TGTGCCAGCAGCTTAGAGGTCCAGGGTAAGGGTGAAAAACTGTTTTTT. This sequence encodes CASSLEVQGKGEKLFF.

This rearrangement joins TRBV5-1 to TRBJ1-6; no clear D. The CDR3 consists of 19 residues. Between the trimmed V and J ends, which lost 0 bases and 0 bases, there was a span of 16 bases. Germline-derived CDR1 and CDR2 are SGHRS and YFSETQ. The CDR3 sequence is CASSLGGGPTSSYNSPLHF. CDR3 in DNA: TGCGCCAGCAGCTTGGGAGGTGGCCCCACGAGCTCCTATAATTCACCCCTCCACTTT.